The rows below give T cell receptor beta chains drawn from one sample of a study of cytomegalovirus exposure and HLA in healthy donors. The repertoire was sequenced with immunoSEQ multiplex PCR; TCRdb's copy has only in-frame clones and lacks some. The sample consists of roughly 200,000 clones, roughly 86% of them appearing once. The specimen sequenced was PBMCs. The source of these receptors is a man aged 25-40 years in good health and CMV-seropositive. Both conserved end residues are part of each CDR3. A D gene is named only where the DNA matches it firmly. Where a row states a size, it is once, few, many or the class of an expanded clone; other rows omit it.

- | - | TRBJ2-1 | TRBV27 | TGTGCCAGCAGTCCTGGGATTGGCGTCTCCTACAATGAGCAGTTCTTC | CASSPGIGVSYNEQFF
few | - | TRBJ2-2 | TRBV11-3 | TGTGCCAGCAGCTTACAGGGTAGCACCGGGGAGCTGTTTTTT | CASSLQGSTGELFF
- | TRBD1 | TRBJ1-2 | TRBV19 | TGTGCCAGTAGGGAGGGGGCGCATGGCTACACCTTC | CASREGAHGYTF
- | - | TRBJ2-1 | TRBV6-5 | TGTGCCAGCAGTTACACCGGGAGTCAGGCCGGGATCTTC | CASSYTGSQAGIF
- | TRBD2 | TRBJ2-7 | TRBV5-6 | TGTGCCAGCAGCTTGGGTCGGGGACTACCACCCGAGCAGTACTTC | CASSLGRGLPPEQYF
- | TRBD1 | TRBJ1-1 | TRBV4-1 | TGCGCCAGCAGCCAACCCTACAGGGGGCATACTGAAGCTTTCTTT | CASSQPYRGHTEAFF
- | TRBD1 | TRBJ1-2 | TRBV28 | TGTGCCAGCAGTGCCCGGGACAGGGGGCATGGCTACACCTTC | CASSARDRGHGYTF
few | - | TRBJ1-1 | TRBV7-2 | TGTGCCAGCAGCTCGGGGCGGAACACTGAAGCTTTCTTT | CASSSGRNTEAFF
- | TRBD2 | TRBJ2-1 | TRBV4-1 | TGCGCCAGCAGCCCTACTAGCGGGGAGCAGTTCTTC | CASSPTSGEQFF
- | TRBD2 | TRBJ2-5 | TRBV4-1 | TGCGCCAGCAGCCTTGGGACTAGCGGGAGTCAAGAGACCCAGTACTTC | CASSLGTSGSQETQYF